This T cell receptor (beta chain) was identified in a study of cytomegalovirus exposure and HLA in healthy donors. The PCR used 60 Vbeta and 13 Jbeta primers. The protocol was immunoSEQ multiplex PCR, while the TCRdb copy is restricted to in-frame clones and leaves out a portion. The sample consists of about 150,000 clones, 75% to 90% of them appearing once. The TCR comes from a boy younger than 10 in good health and CMV-seronegative. Sequenced input: PBMCs.

CDR3 bases: TGTGCCAGCAGTACTGGTCAGGGCACCGGGGAGCTGTTTTTT. It specifies CASSTGQGTGELFF. The V call is TRBV6-6, the J call TRBJ2-2; tentative D call: TRBD1 (5 bases). This CDR3 is built from 14 residues. The V gene's germline CDR1 is MNHNY and CDR2 SVGAGI (reference sequence). V was shortened by 5 bases and J by 4 bases, with 11 bases between the two germline ends.